This T cell receptor beta chain was documented in a study of blood T cell repertoires in COVID-19. Study-level background: The United States, Italy and Spain provided the acute and convalescent COVID-19 samples.

This CDR3 region has 15 residues. The germline V gene encodes CDR1 SGHRS and CDR2 YFSETQ. The ends were cut back, 0 bases at V and 1 base at J, with 10 bases in the middle. As handled by the study authors: How many nucleated cells were present was estimated from reference gene primer amplification. Sequenced by immunoSEQ multiplex PCR; TCRdb stores in-frame clones only, minus some. The DNA gave D and trimming, while V, J and clone size come from that table. The repertoire consists of approximately 20,000 clones, with 75% to 85% occurring once and the leading ten covering 55% to 65%. The specimen sequenced was peripheral blood. This clonotype originated in a man older than 75 with acute or convalescent COVID-19. The chain carries TRBV5-1 and TRBJ1-1, with a possible D match to TRBD1 (5 bases). CDR3 sequence: CASSLGRGQNTEAFF. CDR3 nucleotides: TGCGCCAGCAGCTTGGGAAGGGGCCAGAACACTGAAGCTTTCTTT.